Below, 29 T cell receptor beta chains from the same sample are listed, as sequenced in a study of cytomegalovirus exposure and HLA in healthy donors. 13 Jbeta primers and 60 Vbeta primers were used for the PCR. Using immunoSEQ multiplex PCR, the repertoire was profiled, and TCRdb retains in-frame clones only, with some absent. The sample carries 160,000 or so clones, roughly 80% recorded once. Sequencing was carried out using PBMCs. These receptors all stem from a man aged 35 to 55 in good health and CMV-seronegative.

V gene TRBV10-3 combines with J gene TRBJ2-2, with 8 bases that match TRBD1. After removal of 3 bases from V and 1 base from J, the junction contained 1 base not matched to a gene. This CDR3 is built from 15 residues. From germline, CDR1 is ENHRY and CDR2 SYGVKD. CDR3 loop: CAISEGTGNTGELFF. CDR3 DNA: TGTGCCATCAGTGAAGGGACAGGGAACACCGGGGAGCTGTTTTTT.

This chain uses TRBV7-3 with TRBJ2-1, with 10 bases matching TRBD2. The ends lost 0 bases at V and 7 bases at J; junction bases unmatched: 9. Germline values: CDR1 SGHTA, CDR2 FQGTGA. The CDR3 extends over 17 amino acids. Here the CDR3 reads CASSLTGLAGAKNEQFF. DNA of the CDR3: TGTGCCAGCAGCTTAACCGGGCTAGCGGGGGCCAAAAATGAGCAGTTCTTC.

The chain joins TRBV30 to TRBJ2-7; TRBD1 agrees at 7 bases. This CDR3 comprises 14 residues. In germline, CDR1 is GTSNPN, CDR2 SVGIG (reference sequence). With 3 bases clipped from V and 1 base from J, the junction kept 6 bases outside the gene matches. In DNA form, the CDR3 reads TGTGCCTGGAGCTACAGGGGACGGTCCTACGAGCAGTACTTC. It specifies CAWSYRGRSYEQYF.

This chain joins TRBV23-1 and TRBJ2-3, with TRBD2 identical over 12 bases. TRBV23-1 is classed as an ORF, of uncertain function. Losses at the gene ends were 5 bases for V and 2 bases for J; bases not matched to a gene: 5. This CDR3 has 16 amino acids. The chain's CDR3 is CASSSLAGGPTDTQYF. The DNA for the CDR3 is TGCGCCAGCAGTTCACTAGCGGGGGGTCCCACAGATACGCAGTATTTT.

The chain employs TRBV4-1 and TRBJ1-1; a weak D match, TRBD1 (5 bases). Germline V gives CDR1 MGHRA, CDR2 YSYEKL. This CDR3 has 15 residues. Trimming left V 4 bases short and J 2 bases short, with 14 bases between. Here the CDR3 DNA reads TGCGCCAGCAGCCCTGGAGGGGTCGTTAACACTGAAGCTTTCTTT. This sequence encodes CASSPGGVVNTEAFF.

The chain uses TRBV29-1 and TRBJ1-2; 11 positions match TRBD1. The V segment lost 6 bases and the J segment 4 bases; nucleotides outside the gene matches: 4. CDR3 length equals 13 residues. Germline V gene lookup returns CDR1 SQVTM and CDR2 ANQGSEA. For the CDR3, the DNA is TGCAGCGTGCCGGGACAGGGGGTCTATGGCTACACCTTC. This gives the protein CSVPGQGVYGYTF.

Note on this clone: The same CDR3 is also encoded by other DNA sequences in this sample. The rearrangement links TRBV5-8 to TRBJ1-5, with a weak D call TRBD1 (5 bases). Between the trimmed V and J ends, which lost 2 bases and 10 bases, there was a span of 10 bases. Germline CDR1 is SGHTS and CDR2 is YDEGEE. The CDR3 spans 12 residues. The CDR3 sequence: CASSLLGTPQHF. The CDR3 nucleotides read TGTGCCAGCAGCTTATTAGGGACTCCCCAGCATTTT.

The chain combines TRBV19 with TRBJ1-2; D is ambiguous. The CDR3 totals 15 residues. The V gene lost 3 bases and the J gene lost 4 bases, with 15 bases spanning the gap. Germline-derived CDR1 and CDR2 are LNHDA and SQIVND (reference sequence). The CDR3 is CASSIGEGLSYGYTF. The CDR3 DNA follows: TGTGCCAGTAGTATCGGGGAAGGGCTTAGCTATGGCTACACCTTC. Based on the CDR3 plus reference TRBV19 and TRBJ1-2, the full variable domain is DGGITQSPKYLFRKEGQNVTLSCEQNLNHDAMYWYRQDPGQGLRLIYYSQIVNDFQKGDIAEGYSVSREKKESFPLTVTSAQKNPTAFYLCASSIGEGLSYGYTFGSGTRLTVV.

The CDR3 coding sequence is TGTGCCAGCACCCTGTACGAGGGCGCCGAGCAGTACTTC. Protein sequence: CASTLYEGAEQYF. This rearrangement joins TRBV2 to TRBJ2-7; possible D gene TRBD2, 5 bases. This CDR3 contains 13 residues. V lost 7 bases and J lost 6, with 16 bases in between. Germline values: CDR1 SNHLY, CDR2 FYNNEI.

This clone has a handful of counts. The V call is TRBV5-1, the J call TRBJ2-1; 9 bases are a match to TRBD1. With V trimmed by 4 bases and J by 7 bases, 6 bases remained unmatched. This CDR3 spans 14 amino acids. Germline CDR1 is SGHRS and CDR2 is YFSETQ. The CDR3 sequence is CASSMTGGSNEQFF. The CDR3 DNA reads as TGCGCCAGCAGCATGACAGGGGGATCGAATGAGCAGTTCTTC.

The CDR3 sequence: CAISDPGTSVSNEQFF. The CDR3 nucleotides read TGTGCCATCAGTGACCCGGGGACTAGCGTCTCCAATGAGCAGTTCTTC. The chain joins TRBV10-3 to TRBJ2-1; TRBD2 matches at 10 bases. Germline loops: CDR1 ENHRY, CDR2 SYGVKD. This CDR3 is built from 16 residues. V shed 3 bases, J shed 6 bases, and the junction held 8 bases outside the gene matches.

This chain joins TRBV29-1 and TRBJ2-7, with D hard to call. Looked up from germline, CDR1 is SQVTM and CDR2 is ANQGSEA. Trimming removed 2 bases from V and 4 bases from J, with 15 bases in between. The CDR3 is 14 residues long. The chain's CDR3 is CSVESSAGTYEQYF. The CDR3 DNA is TGCAGCGTTGAAAGTTCGGCAGGCACTTACGAGCAGTACTTC.

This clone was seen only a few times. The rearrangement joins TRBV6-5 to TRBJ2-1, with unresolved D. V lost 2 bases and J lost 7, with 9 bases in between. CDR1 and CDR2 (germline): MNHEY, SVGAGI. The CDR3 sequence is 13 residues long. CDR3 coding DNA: TGTGCCAGCAGTTACGACGGGTGGAATGAGCAGTTCTTC. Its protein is CASSYDGWNEQFF.

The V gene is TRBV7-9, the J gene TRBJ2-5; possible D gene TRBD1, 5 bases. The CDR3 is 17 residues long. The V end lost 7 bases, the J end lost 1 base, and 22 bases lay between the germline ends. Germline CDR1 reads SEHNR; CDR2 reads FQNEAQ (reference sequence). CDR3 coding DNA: TGTGCCAGCAAAATCCAGGGAACAGCTCACTTCCAAGAGACCCAGTACTTC. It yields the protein CASKIQGTAHFQETQYF.

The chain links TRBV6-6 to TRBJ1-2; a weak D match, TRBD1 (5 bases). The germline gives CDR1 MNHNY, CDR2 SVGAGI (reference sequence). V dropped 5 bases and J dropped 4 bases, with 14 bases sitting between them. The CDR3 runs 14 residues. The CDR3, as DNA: TGTGCCAGCAGTGACCGGACAAGAATCTATGGCTACACCTTC. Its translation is CASSDRTRIYGYTF.

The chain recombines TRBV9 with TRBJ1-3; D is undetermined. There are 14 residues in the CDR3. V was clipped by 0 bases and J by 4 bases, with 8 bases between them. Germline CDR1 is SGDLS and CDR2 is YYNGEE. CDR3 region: CASSVEAGGNTIYF. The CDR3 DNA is TGTGCCAGCAGCGTAGAGGCGGGAGGAAACACCATATATTTT.

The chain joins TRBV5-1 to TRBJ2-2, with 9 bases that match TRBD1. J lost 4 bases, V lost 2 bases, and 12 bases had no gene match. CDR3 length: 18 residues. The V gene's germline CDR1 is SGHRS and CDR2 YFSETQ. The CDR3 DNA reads TGCGCCAGCAGCTTCACAAGACAGGGGGGGTTTGGCACCGGGGAGCTGTTTTTT. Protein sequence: CASSFTRQGGFGTGELFF.

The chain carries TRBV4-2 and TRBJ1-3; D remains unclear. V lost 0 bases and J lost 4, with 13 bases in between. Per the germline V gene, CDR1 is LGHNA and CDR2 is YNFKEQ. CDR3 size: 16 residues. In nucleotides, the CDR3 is TGTGCCAGCAGCCAAGACCGGGGAGACGTCGGAAACACCATATATTTT. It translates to CASSQDRGDVGNTIYF.

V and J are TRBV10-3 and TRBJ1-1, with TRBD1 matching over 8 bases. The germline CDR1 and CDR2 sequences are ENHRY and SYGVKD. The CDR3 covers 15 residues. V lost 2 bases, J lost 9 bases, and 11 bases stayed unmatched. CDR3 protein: CAISEPGQGWGKAFF. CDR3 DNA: TGTGCCATCAGTGAGCCCGGACAGGGTTGGGGGAAAGCTTTCTTT.

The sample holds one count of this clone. For the CDR3, the DNA is TGTGCCAGCAGCTCCACCGGGGGAAGCTATGGCTACACCTTC. Translation: CASSSTGGSYGYTF. The J gene is TRBJ1-2, the V gene TRBV7-8; TRBD1 is a possible D gene (5 bases). The V and J ends lost 4 bases and 4 bases respectively, with 13 bases between them. Per the germline V gene, CDR1 is SGHVS and CDR2 is FQNEAQ. CDR3 length: 14 residues. The full variable domain, with the rest looked up from reference TRBV7-8 and TRBJ1-2, is GAGVSQSPRYKVAKRGQDVALRCDPISGHVSLFWYQQALGQGPEFLTYFQNEAQLDKSGLPSDRFFAERPEGSVSTLKIQRTQQEDSAVYLCASSSTGGSYGYTFGSGTRLTVV.

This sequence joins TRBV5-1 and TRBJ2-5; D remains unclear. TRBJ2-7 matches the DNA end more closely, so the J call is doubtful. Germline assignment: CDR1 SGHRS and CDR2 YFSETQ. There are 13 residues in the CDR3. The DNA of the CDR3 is TGCGCCAGCAGCTTATCACAGTCCTACGAGCAGTACTTC. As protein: CASSLSQSYEQYF.

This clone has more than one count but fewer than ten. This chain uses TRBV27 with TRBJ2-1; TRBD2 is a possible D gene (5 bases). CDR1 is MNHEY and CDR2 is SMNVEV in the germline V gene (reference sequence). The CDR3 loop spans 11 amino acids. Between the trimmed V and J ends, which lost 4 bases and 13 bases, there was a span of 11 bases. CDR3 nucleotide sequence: TGTGCCAGCAGTTCGGACTGGAAACAGTTCTTC. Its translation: CASSSDWKQFF.

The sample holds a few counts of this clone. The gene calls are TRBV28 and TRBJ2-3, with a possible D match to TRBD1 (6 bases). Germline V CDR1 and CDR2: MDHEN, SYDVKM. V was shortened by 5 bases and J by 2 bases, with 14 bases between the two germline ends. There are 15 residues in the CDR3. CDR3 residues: CASSIPTGLTDTQYF. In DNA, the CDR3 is TGTGCCAGCAGTATACCGACAGGACTCACAGATACGCAGTATTTT.

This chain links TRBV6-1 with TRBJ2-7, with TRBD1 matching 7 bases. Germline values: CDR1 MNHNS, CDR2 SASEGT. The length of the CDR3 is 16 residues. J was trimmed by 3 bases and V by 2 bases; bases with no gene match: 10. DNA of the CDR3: TGTGCCAGCAGTGAATTGGAGACAGGGTTGGACTACGAGCAGTACTTC. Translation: CASSELETGLDYEQYF.

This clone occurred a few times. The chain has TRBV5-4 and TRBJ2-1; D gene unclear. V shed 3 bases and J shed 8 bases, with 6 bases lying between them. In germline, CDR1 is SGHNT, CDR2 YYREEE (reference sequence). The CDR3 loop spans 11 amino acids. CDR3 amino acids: CASSSQDEQFF. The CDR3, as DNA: TGTGCCAGCAGCTCCCAGGATGAGCAGTTCTTC.

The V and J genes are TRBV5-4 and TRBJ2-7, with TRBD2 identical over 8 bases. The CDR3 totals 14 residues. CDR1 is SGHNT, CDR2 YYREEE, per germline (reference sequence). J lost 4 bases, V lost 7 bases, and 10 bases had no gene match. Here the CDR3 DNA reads TGTGCCAGCGGCTCGGGACTAGAGTTTTACGAGCAGTACTTC. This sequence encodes CASGSGLEFYEQYF.

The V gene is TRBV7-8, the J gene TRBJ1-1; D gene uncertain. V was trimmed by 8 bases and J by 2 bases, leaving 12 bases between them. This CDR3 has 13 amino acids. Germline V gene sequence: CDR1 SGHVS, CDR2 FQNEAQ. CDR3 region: CASGYSINTEAFF. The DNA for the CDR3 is TGTGCCAGCGGATACAGCATCAACACTGAAGCTTTCTTT.

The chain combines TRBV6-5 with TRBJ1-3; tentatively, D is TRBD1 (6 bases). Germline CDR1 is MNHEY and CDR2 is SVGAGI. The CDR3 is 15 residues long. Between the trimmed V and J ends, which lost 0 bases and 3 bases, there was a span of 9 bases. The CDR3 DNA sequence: TGTGCCAGCAGTTACTCGAGGGGGATTGGAAACACCATATATTTT. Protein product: CASSYSRGIGNTIYF.

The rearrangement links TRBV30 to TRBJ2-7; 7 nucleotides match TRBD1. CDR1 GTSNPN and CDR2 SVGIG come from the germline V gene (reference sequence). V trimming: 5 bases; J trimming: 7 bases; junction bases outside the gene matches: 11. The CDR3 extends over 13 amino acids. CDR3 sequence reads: CAWGQAKEREQYF. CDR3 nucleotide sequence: TGTGCCTGGGGACAGGCGAAAGAGAGGGAGCAGTACTTC. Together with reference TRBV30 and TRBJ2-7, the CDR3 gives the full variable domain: SQTIHQWPATLVQPVGSPLSLECTVEGTSNPNLYWYRQAAGRGLQLLFYSVGIGQISSEVPQNLSASRPQDRQFILSSKKLLLSDSGFYLCAWGQAKEREQYFGPGTRLTVT.